Listed below are T cell receptor beta chains from one sample, sequenced in a study of blood T cell repertoires in COVID-19. Sequencing was performed with immunoSEQ multiplex PCR; in TCRdb, only in-frame clones are kept and a portion is missing. The sample carries 500,000 or so clones, about nine tenths recorded once. Sample: PBMCs or T cells enriched from blood (not recorded which). The receptor set was obtained from a young woman who had recovered from COVID-19. CDR3s include the opening cysteine and the closing phenylalanine or tryptophan. A D gene is named only where the DNA matches it firmly. Clone size appears in some rows only: once, few, many, or a class for an expanded clone.

>-|TRBV5-1|TRBD2|TRBJ2-2
TGCGCCAGCAGCTTGGAATCCGGGGGGAGCACCGGGGAGCTGTTTTTT
CASSLESGGSTGELFF
>-|TRBV10-3|TRBD2|TRBJ2-1
TGTGCCATCAGTGAGGCGGGGGGGAGCTCCTACAATGAGCAGTTCTTC
CAISEAGGSSYNEQFF
>once|TRBV7-9|-|TRBJ1-6
TGTGCCAGCAGTTCAGGAATATCACCCCTCCACTTT
CASSSGISPLHF
>once|TRBV7-9|-|TRBJ1-1
TGTGCCAGCAGACCTGACCGGGAGAACACTGAAGCTTTCTTT
CASRPDRENTEAFF
>-|TRBV2|TRBD1|TRBJ1-1
TGTGCCGGCCCGAGGGGGCTGAGTGAAGCTTTCTTT
CAGPRGLSEAFF
>-|TRBV5-1|-|TRBJ2-5
TGCGCCAGCAGGACTAAAGAGACCCAGTACTTC
CASRTKETQYF
>-|TRBV13|TRBD1|TRBJ2-1
TGTGCCAGCAGCTTGGGACAGGGCTACAATGAGCAGTTCTTC
CASSLGQGYNEQFF
>-|TRBV11-2|-|TRBJ2-7
TGTGCCAGCAGCTTAGTGCAGGGTCACGAGCAGTACTTC
CASSLVQGHEQYF
>once|TRBV11-2|TRBD2|TRBJ2-1
TGTGCCAGCAGCTTAGTTAGCGGGGGAAGTAAGCAGTTCTTC
CASSLVSGGSKQFF
>-|TRBV5-6|TRBD1|TRBJ1-1
TGTGCCAGCAGCTCGACAGGGTGGGAAGCTTTCTTT
CASSSTGWEAFF
>-|TRBV21-1|-|TRBJ2-1
TGTGCCAGCAGCCCCCACCAGCGGGGGCCGTCCAATGAGCAGTTCTTC
CASSPHQRGPSNEQFF
>-|TRBV11-2|-|TRBJ1-3
TGTGCCAGCAGCTTAGGAGGGATCGGAAACACCATATATTTT
CASSLGGIGNTIYF
>-|TRBV27|-|TRBJ1-2
TGTGCCAGCAGTCCCGGGGGAGGGAATGGCTACACCTTC
CASSPGGGNGYTF
>-|TRBV28|-|TRBJ1-2
TGTGCCAGCAGTCCCCTCGGTTCGGGGGGGGACTATGGCTACACCTTC
CASSPLGSGGDYGYTF
>-|TRBV14|TRBD1|TRBJ1-2
TGTGCCAGCAGCCACGGGACAGGTTATGGCTACACCTTC
CASSHGTGYGYTF
>-|TRBV6-1|TRBD1|TRBJ2-1
TGTGCCAGCAGTGAAAAAGTAACAGGGGTGCCTCAGAATGAGCAGTTCTTC
CASSEKVTGVPQNEQFF
>-|TRBV5-1|-|TRBJ1-1
TGCGCCCCCAAAGTCGGAGGCGGAAGCACTGAAGCTTTCTTT
CAPKVGGGSTEAFF
>-|TRBV5-4|TRBD1|TRBJ2-7
TGTGCCAGCAGCTTACTCGACAGGGGTTCCTACGAGCAGTACTTC
CASSLLDRGSYEQYF
>-|TRBV12-3/TRBV12-4|TRBD1|TRBJ1-2
TGTGCCAGCAGTCCAGGACAGGGTGCTGGCTACACCTTC
CASSPGQGAGYTF
>-|TRBV4-1|-|TRBJ1-5
TGCGCCAGCAGCCAAGAGGCAGGGCTTGGGAATCAGCCCCAGCATTTT
CASSQEAGLGNQPQHF
>-|TRBV6-5|-|TRBJ1-4
TGTGCCAGCAGCCTCACAGTCGCAACTAATGAAAAACTGTTTTTT
CASSLTVATNEKLFF
>-|TRBV5-1|TRBD1|TRBJ1-1
TGCGCCAGCGGGACAGGGGGGACGGGAATGAACACTGAAGCTTTCTTT
CASGTGGTGMNTEAFF
>once|TRBV27|TRBD1|TRBJ1-2
TGTGCCAGCAGCCCCGGGACAGCTATGAATGGCTACACCTTC
CASSPGTAMNGYTF
>-|TRBV15|TRBD2|TRBJ2-1
TGTGCCACCAGCAGAGATAGTCAGGCGGGAGCCTACAATGAGCAGTTCTTC
CATSRDSQAGAYNEQFF
>once|TRBV11-3|TRBD1|TRBJ2-5
TGTGCCAGCAGCTTAGATGGGGACAGGGGATTAAAAGAGACCCAGTACTTC
CASSLDGDRGLKETQYF
>-|TRBV2|TRBD1|TRBJ1-2
TGTGCCAGCAGTGAATATAGCAGGGGGTCAGGGGGCTACACCTTC
CASSEYSRGSGGYTF